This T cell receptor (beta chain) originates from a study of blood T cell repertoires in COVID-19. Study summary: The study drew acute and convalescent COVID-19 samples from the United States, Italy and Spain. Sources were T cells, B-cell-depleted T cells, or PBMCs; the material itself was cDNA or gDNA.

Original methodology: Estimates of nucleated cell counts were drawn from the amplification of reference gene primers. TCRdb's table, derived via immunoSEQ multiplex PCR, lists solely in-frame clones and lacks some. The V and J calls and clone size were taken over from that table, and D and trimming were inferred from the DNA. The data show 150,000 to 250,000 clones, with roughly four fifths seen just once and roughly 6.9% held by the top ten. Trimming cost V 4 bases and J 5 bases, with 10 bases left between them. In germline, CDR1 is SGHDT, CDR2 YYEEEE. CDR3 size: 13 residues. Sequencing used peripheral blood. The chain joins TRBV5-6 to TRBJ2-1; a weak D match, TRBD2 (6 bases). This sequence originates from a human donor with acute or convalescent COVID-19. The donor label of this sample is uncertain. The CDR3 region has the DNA TGTGCCAGCAGCCCGGGACTCCACAATGAGCAGTTCTTC. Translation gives CASSPGLHNEQFF. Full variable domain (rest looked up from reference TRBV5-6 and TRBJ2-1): DAGVTQSPTHLIKTRGQQVTLRCSPKSGHDTVSWYQQALGQGPQFIFQYYEEEERQRGNFPDRFSGHQFPNYSSELNVNALLLGDSALYLCASSPGLHNEQFFGPGTRLTVL.